This T cell receptor beta chain was identified during a study of OX40 agonist ivuxolimab in advanced cancers. Broadly, across the study: Ivuxolimab, which targeted the costimulatory receptor OX40 (CD134), was an agonistic, fully human IgG2 monoclonal antibody. Peripheral TCRbeta sequencing aimed to test whether ivuxolimab altered TCR sequence diversity and caused clonal T-cell expansion. A male proportion of roughly 80% and a mean age of 60 years, ranging from about 20 to 80, were recorded for the dose-escalation cohort. Prior anti-PD-1, anti-PD-L1 or anti-CTLA-4 therapy was permitted, and checkpoint inhibitors had been received by about 36% of dose-escalation patients. The paper covers the monotherapy dose-escalation part of the phase I ivuxolimab trial, which included N ≈ 50 patients. Partial responses occurred in three dose-escalation patients, of whom one had hepatocellular carcinoma and two had cutaneous melanoma. Intravenous ivuxolimab was administered to patients every 2 weeks at six dose levels: 0.01, 0.1, 0.3, 1.5, 3 and 10 mg/kg. Of the approximately 50 dose-escalation patients, hepatocellular carcinoma was present in about 20, melanoma in around 15, renal cell carcinoma in 9 and head and neck cancer in 9.

Results and caveats for the whole study, not just this receptor: Which antigens the clonally expanded peripheral T cells were specific for was not determined. In partial responders in the 0.1-3.0 mg/kg groups, normalized peripheral clonal expansion was found to be among the lowest, especially among CD8+ T cells. Clonal expansion of both CD4+ and CD8+ blood T cells was observed from baseline to week 6 at doses 0.1 to 3.0 mg/kg. Low levels of normalized T-cell clonal expansion were also seen in some nonresponding patients. After ivuxolimab, CD8+ T cells had more expanded clones than CD4+ T cells on average.

Genomic DNA was isolated from the sorted cells so that the TCRbeta CDR3 region could be sequenced. TCRbeta CDR3 regions were sequenced using the immunoSEQ Assay. TCRdb limited this immuneACCESS table to in-frame rearrangements with V and J called. A share of clones is missing; checked studies link under half to unresolved V genes, and the rest is unexplained. The table for this sample lists 45,000 to 50,000 clones; 79% of them were counted only once. The ten largest clones take up around 1.9% of the sample. The trial excluded patients who had a history of autoimmune disease or who were on systemic immunosuppression. Peripheral blood for TCR sequencing was drawn from every dose cohort at baseline, at cycle 4 day 1 and at cycle 7 day 1. The samples were taken from a phase I, first-in-human, multicenter, open-label dose-escalation trial of ivuxolimab. Adults with locally advanced or metastatic head and neck squamous cell, hepatocellular, melanoma or renal cell carcinoma were enrolled in the trial. Before TCR sequencing, CD4+ T cells and CD8+ T cells from peripheral blood were sorted into separate populations.

Comment on this clone: This receptor's antigen is unknown. There are no base qualities to consult, and no much larger clone falls within one base.

Its CDR3 holds 14 amino acids, cysteine through phenylalanine. Solely the CDR3 DNA is kept, with 42 bases framed from the first base. Trimming removed 3 bases from V and 0 bases from J, leaving 8 bases between the germline ends. Reading the germline V gene (reference sequence) gives CDR1 SGHAT and CDR2 FQDESV. The rearrangement combines TRBV11-1 with TRBJ1-1; no D gene can be assigned with confidence. The sequenced sample was CD4+ or CD8+ T cells sorted from blood, obtained in a trial of the OX40 agonist ivuxolimab. This clonotype was obtained from an adult with an advanced solid tumor such as melanoma, head and neck, liver or kidney cancer. The CDR3 is CASSLGVMNTEAFF. Here is the DNA: TGTGCCAGCAGCTTGGGAGTAATGAACACTGAAGCTTTCTTT.